The 9 T cell receptor beta chains presented below share a single source sample, sequenced in a study of cytomegalovirus exposure and HLA in healthy donors (dated by TCRdb to 2017 to 2019). The method behind the library was the immunoSEQ multiplex PCR assay. What TCRdb holds here is the immuneACCESS table cut down to in-frame rearrangements. Part of the clones is not present; checked against another copy, under half of the missing clones reflect an unresolved V gene, and the others are unexplained. The sample records about 200,000 clones, around 80% of which are singletons. Around 1.2% of the sample is taken by the ten largest. The material sequenced was PBMCs. The source is a woman in her twenties or thirties in good health and CMV-seronegative.

This clone was seen once. Other DNA sequences in the same sample also yield this CDR3. The chain couples TRBV28 to TRBJ1-1; 7 bases map to TRBD1. The CDR3 covers 13 residues. After removal of 6 bases from V and 5 bases from J, the junction contained 6 bases not matched to a gene. Germline V gives CDR1 MDHEN, CDR2 SYDVKM. CDR3 sequence reads: CASSRGRGTEAFF. CDR3 in DNA: TGTGCCAGCAGCCGGGGCAGGGGGACTGAAGCTTTCTTT.

This chain links TRBV7-2 with TRBJ1-2, with 8 positions matching TRBD1. The CDR3 length is 15 residues. Looked up from germline, CDR1 is SGHTA and CDR2 is FQGNSA. J lost 1 base, V lost 5 bases, and 6 bases had no gene match. The CDR3 spells CASSLGQGRNYGYTF. Here the CDR3 DNA reads TGTGCCAGCAGCCTCGGACAGGGCCGTAACTATGGCTACACCTTC.

The V gene is TRBV29-1, the J gene TRBJ1-5, with TRBD1 matching over 7 bases. This CDR3 has 14 amino acids. Germline V gives CDR1 SQVTM, CDR2 ANQGSEA. The junction had 7 bases not matched to a gene; V was cut back by 6 bases and J by 2 bases. CDR3 in amino acids: CSVVTGSGNQPQHF. The CDR3 DNA follows: TGCAGCGTAGTGACAGGGTCGGGCAATCAGCCCCAGCATTTT.

As concerns this clone: Within the sample, other DNA sequences also encode this same CDR3. The chain is built from TRBV30 and TRBJ1-2, with 8 bases identical to TRBD1. CDR1 and CDR2 (germline): GTSNPN, SVGIG (reference sequence). With 4 bases clipped from V and 4 bases from J, the junction kept 8 bases outside the gene matches. The CDR3 consists of 14 residues. CDR3 region: CAWKTGVLGYGYTF. As DNA, the CDR3 is TGTGCCTGGAAGACAGGGGTCCTCGGCTATGGCTACACCTTC. The full variable domain, completed using reference TRBV30 and TRBJ1-2, is SQTIHQWPATLVQPVGSPLSLECTVEGTSNPNLYWYRQAAGRGLQLLFYSVGIGQISSEVPQNLSASRPQDRQFILSSKKLLLSDSGFYLCAWKTGVLGYGYTFGSGTRLTVV.

J is TRBJ1-5 and V is TRBV4-2; no reliable D call. Germline V gene lookup returns CDR1 LGHNA and CDR2 YNFKEQ. The CDR3 is 14 residues long. The V end lost 5 bases, the J end lost 6 bases, and 14 bases lay between the germline ends. CDR3 bases: TGTGCCAGCAGCTCGGAGGTGACTGGTCAGCCCCAGCATTTT. This encodes CASSSEVTGQPQHF.

This chain joins TRBV7-9 and TRBJ1-2; 7 bases match TRBD1. Looked up from germline, CDR1 is SEHNR and CDR2 is FQNEAQ (reference sequence). The V segment lost 5 bases and the J segment 3 bases; nucleotides outside the gene matches: 6. CDR3 length: 14 amino acids. The CDR3 bases are TGTGCCAGCAGCCCCTGGGGACAGTACTATGGCTACACCTTC. Its translation is CASSPWGQYYGYTF.

V usage is TRBV28 and J usage is TRBJ2-7; the D is unclear. V was trimmed by 8 bases and J by 6 bases, leaving 14 bases between them. The CDR3 has 12 amino acids. Germline-derived CDR1 and CDR2 are MDHEN and SYDVKM. The CDR3 DNA sequence: TGTGCCAGCCGCGACCCAGGAACCGAGCAGTACTTC. It encodes CASRDPGTEQYF.

The gene calls are TRBV7-9 and TRBJ1-2, with a weak D call TRBD1 (6 bases). V lost 4 bases, J lost 0 bases, and 15 bases lay in between. The CDR3 spans 16 residues. Per the germline V gene, CDR1 is SEHNR and CDR2 is FQNEAQ (reference sequence). Here the CDR3 reads CASSSGTRLPNYGYTF. The DNA of the CDR3 is TGTGCCAGCAGCTCCGGGACACGATTGCCTAACTATGGCTACACCTTC. The complete variable domain, with remaining parts taken from reference TRBV7-9 and TRBJ1-2, reads DTGVSQNPRHKITKRGQNVTFRCDPISEHNRLYWYRQTLGQGPEFLTYFQNEAQLEKSRLLSDRFSAERPKGSFSTLEIQRTEQGDSAMYLCASSSGTRLPNYGYTFGSGTRLTVV.

The V call is TRBV19, the J call TRBJ2-1; TRBD2 is a possible D gene (5 bases). CDR3 length: 12 amino acids. Deletions cut 0 bases from V and 10 bases from J, with 7 bases between. Germline V gene lookup returns CDR1 LNHDA and CDR2 SQIVND (reference sequence). The CDR3 coding sequence is TGTGCCAGTAGTATAGATTCGGGAGAGCAGTTCTTC. It encodes CASSIDSGEQFF.